The next 3 T cell receptor beta chains were all read from a single sample in a study of shared clonotypes between healthy human individuals. Repertoires were generated with immunoSEQ multiplex PCR, while TCRdb's copy carries only in-frame clones and drops some. This table has about 1.9 million clones, about 94% appearing once. CD8 cells classed as naive were CD45RO-negative and positively selected for CCR7, excluding terminally differentiated effector memory CD45RA+ cells. The sample taken for sequencing was naive CD8+ T cells from PBMCs. These TCRs come from a man aged 18 to 29 in good health. Some clones in this sample may be carry-over from other donors' samples.

The chain employs TRBV27 and TRBJ2-1; D tentatively fits TRBD1 or TRBD2 (6 bases each). The V end lost 3 bases, the J end lost 5 bases, and 14 bases lay between the germline ends. CDR1 is MNHEY, CDR2 SMNVEV, per germline (reference sequence). The CDR3 loop spans 15 amino acids. The CDR3 is CASSFWGARDNEQFF. DNA for the CDR3: TGTGCCAGCAGTTTTTGGGGGGCGCGGGACAATGAGCAGTTCTTC.

CDR3 coding DNA: TGTGCCAGCAGCAAAGTGAATAAGAAAAACTCGGCAGATACGCAGTATTTT. This codes for CASSKVNKKNSADTQYF. The chain carries TRBV21-1 and TRBJ2-3; whether TRBD2, the table's D call, matches the DNA was not checked. TRBV21-1 is a pseudogene locus. The CDR3 is made up of 17 amino acids.

This chain joins TRBV28 and TRBJ1-1, with 9 bases lining up with TRBD1. CDR1 is MDHEN, CDR2 SYDVKM, per germline. The ends lost 6 bases at V and 5 bases at J; junction bases unmatched: 10. The CDR3 runs 15 residues. This CDR3 is CASSSRRTGATEAFF. In DNA form, the CDR3 reads TGTGCCAGCAGCTCGCGTAGGACAGGGGCTACTGAAGCTTTCTTT.